The 29 T cell receptor beta chains presented below share a single source sample, sequenced in a study of blood T cell repertoires in COVID-19. The table came from immunoSEQ multiplex PCR; TCRdb's copy has only in-frame clones and leaves some out. The data hold 180,000 or so clones, with 70% to 85% observed a single time. The sample taken for sequencing was peripheral blood. The receptors were sampled from a man aged 55-75 years who had recovered from COVID-19.

The table lists this clone with a count of one. The CDR3 coding sequence is TGTGCCTGGAGTGCGGCAGGCGGGGAAAAACTGTTTTTT. Its translation: CAWSAAGGEKLFF. The V gene is TRBV30, the J gene TRBJ1-4, with unresolved D. Germline V gene sequence: CDR1 GTSNPN, CDR2 SVGIG (reference sequence). The CDR3 is 13 amino acids. Trimming left V 1 base short and J 8 bases short, with 11 bases between.

V and J are TRBV5-8 and TRBJ1-5, with 8 bases identical to TRBD1. The V gene end was trimmed by 0 bases and the J gene end by 7 bases; junction bases not matched to a gene: 3. Germline V gene data show CDR1 as SGHTS and CDR2 as YDEGEE. This CDR3 has 14 amino acids. CDR3 DNA: TGTGCCAGCAGCTTGGCAGGGGGCCGGCAGCCCCAGCATTTT. This encodes CASSLAGGRQPQHF.

The CDR3 bases are TGTGCCAGCAGCCGACAGTCCTCCTACGAGCAGTACTTC. This codes for CASSRQSSYEQYF. This sequence joins TRBV7-6 and TRBJ2-7, with a possible D match to TRBD1 (5 bases). Germline lookup yields CDR1 SGHVS and CDR2 FNYEAQ. There are 13 residues in the CDR3. The V end lost 5 bases, the J end lost 0 bases, and 8 bases lay between the germline ends.

The chain combines TRBV19 with TRBJ2-5, with D possibly matching TRBD2 (5 bases). The CDR3 extends over 14 amino acids. Germline-derived CDR1 and CDR2 are LNHDA and SQIVND (reference sequence). Trimming shortened V by 4 bases and J by 2 bases, and 11 bases separated the two germline ends. The CDR3 nucleotides are TGTGCCAGTAGTAGTAGGAGGACTCAAGAGACCCAGTACTTC. Amino acids: CASSSRRTQETQYF.

The chain carries TRBV12-3 or TRBV12-4 and TRBJ1-4; D may be TRBD1 (6 bases). This CDR3 has 13 residues. V was cut by 6 bases and J by 6 bases, with 11 bases left in between. CDR3: CASSQGLYEKLFF. In DNA, the CDR3 is TGTGCCAGCAGCCAGGGGTTGTATGAAAAACTGTTTTTT.

The chain links TRBV6-5 to TRBJ1-5; D might be TRBD1 (5 bases). V was shortened by 6 bases and J by 4 bases, with 16 bases between the two germline ends. The CDR3 runs 15 residues. Germline V CDR1 and CDR2: MNHEY, SVGAGI. CDR3 nucleotide sequence: TGTGCCAGCAGCATCGGGGGGGGAACGAATCAGCCCCAGCATTTT. Translating gives CASSIGGGTNQPQHF.

The J gene is TRBJ2-3, the V gene TRBV27; 10 bases fit TRBD2. The germline CDR1 and CDR2 sequences are MNHEY and SMNVEV (reference sequence). The CDR3 has 15 amino acids. Trimming cost V 6 bases and J 3 bases; bases outside gene matches: 6. The DNA for the CDR3 is TGTGCCAGCAGGGCTAGCGGGGGTTTTACAGATACGCAGTATTTT. This gives the protein CASRASGGFTDTQYF.

The chain has TRBV12-3 or TRBV12-4 and TRBJ1-2, with D tentatively TRBD1 (6 bases). The CDR3 has 13 amino acids. Between the trimmed V and J ends, which lost 4 bases and 7 bases, there was a span of 13 bases. CDR3 loop: CASSSQGSGGYTF. The CDR3 DNA sequence: TGTGCCAGCAGTTCACAGGGTTCCGGTGGCTACACCTTC.

The chain couples TRBV27 to TRBJ2-3; 11 bases map to TRBD1. From germline, CDR1 is MNHEY and CDR2 SMNVEV (reference sequence). Losses at the gene ends were 5 bases for V and 4 bases for J; bases not matched to a gene: 5. The CDR3 contains 15 residues. CDR3 in amino acids: CASSPDRGRADTQYF. CDR3 DNA: TGTGCCAGCAGTCCGGACAGGGGGCGAGCAGATACGCAGTATTTT.

This clone was found once. The chain joins TRBV7-9 to TRBJ2-1; no definite D call. The germline CDR1 and CDR2 sequences are SEHNR and FQNEAQ (reference sequence). The CDR3 is made up of 15 amino acids. Trimming took 3 bases from V and 0 from J, leaving 9 bases between them. CDR3 protein: CASSFSDSSYNEQFF. For the CDR3, the DNA is TGTGCCAGCAGCTTCTCTGATAGCTCCTACAATGAGCAGTTCTTC. Filled out from reference TRBV7-9 and TRBJ2-1, the complete variable domain reads DTGVSQNPRHKITKRGQNVTFRCDPISEHNRLYWYRQTLGQGPEFLTYFQNEAQLEKSRLLSDRFSAERPKGSFSTLEIQRTEQGDSAMYLCASSFSDSSYNEQFFGPGTRLTVL.

The sample holds a few counts of this clone. The chain has TRBV6-6 and TRBJ2-1, with 11 bases lining up with TRBD2. V lost 5 bases to trimming and J lost 7 bases; unmatched junction nucleotides: 7. CDR1 MNHNY and CDR2 SVGAGI come from the germline V gene (reference sequence). The CDR3 covers 15 residues. CDR3 region: CASSAQLAGDNEQFF. CDR3 in DNA: TGTGCCAGCAGTGCGCAACTAGCGGGGGATAATGAGCAGTTCTTC.

The V and J genes are TRBV6-4 and TRBJ1-4; 7 positions agree with TRBD1. From germline, CDR1 is MRHNA and CDR2 SNTAGT. With V trimmed by 0 bases and J by 8 bases, 6 bases remained unmatched. This CDR3 comprises 15 residues. In DNA, the CDR3 is TGTGCCAGCAGTGACTCACAGGGGAGGAAAGAAAAACTGTTTTTT. It translates to CASSDSQGRKEKLFF.

This clone was observed a handful of times. This rearrangement joins TRBV2 to TRBJ1-2, with TRBD1 identical over 9 bases. This CDR3 is 13 amino acids long. Trimming cost V 7 bases and J 6 bases; bases outside gene matches: 6. Germline values: CDR1 SNHLY, CDR2 FYNNEI. The CDR3 sequence is CASKPGQGNGYTF. The CDR3 DNA is TGTGCCAGCAAACCGGGACAGGGAAATGGCTACACCTTC. Full variable domain (rest looked up from reference TRBV2 and TRBJ1-2): EPEVTQTPSHQVTQMGQEVILRCVPISNHLYFYWYRQILGQKVEFLVSFYNNEISEKSEIFDDQFSVERPDGSNFTLKIRSTKLEDSAMYFCASKPGQGNGYTFGSGTRLTVV.

J is TRBJ1-4 and V is TRBV18, with D possibly TRBD1 on 6 matching bases. Trimming removed 6 bases at V and 0 bases at J, with 17 bases between. In germline, CDR1 is KGHSH, CDR2 LQKENI. This CDR3 spans 17 amino acids. The CDR3 DNA reads as TGTGCCAGCTCTCTGACAGGCGGAGCAACAACTAATGAAAAACTGTTTTTT. Translated: CASSLTGGATTNEKLFF.

This clone came up a few times. The chain is built from TRBV14 and TRBJ2-1; TRBD2 aligns across 9 bases. In germline, CDR1 is SGHDN, CDR2 FVKESK. J lost 8 bases, V lost 4 bases, and 15 bases had no gene match. The CDR3 length is 17 residues. Here the CDR3 DNA reads TGTGCCAGCAGCCGCCCCCGAGGAAGCGGGGGGAAGGATGAGCAGTTCTTC. Translation: CASSRPRGSGGKDEQFF.

This clone came up a few times. The chain couples TRBV18 to TRBJ1-1; D is ambiguous. V was shortened by 3 bases and J by 1 base, with 18 bases between the two germline ends. Looked up from germline, CDR1 is KGHSH and CDR2 is LQKENI. CDR3 length: 17 residues. This chain's CDR3 is CASSPLVQVVGNTEAFF. The CDR3 DNA reads as TGTGCCAGCTCACCGCTTGTGCAGGTGGTAGGGAACACTGAAGCTTTCTTT.

CDR3 residues: CASSTTGVVHEQYF. The DNA for the CDR3 is TGTGCCAGTAGTACGACAGGGGTAGTCCACGAGCAGTACTTC. This chain connects TRBV19 to TRBJ2-7; TRBD1 agrees at 8 bases. CDR1 is LNHDA, CDR2 SQIVND, per germline (reference sequence). The ends lost 4 bases at V and 5 bases at J; junction bases unmatched: 7. The CDR3 is made up of 14 amino acids.

The V gene is TRBV2, the J gene TRBJ2-2; D unclear. V lost 6 bases, J lost 0 bases, and 8 bases lay in between. Germline V CDR1 and CDR2: SNHLY, FYNNEI. The CDR3 runs to 14 residues. The CDR3 DNA follows: TGTGCCAGCAGCGCAAGCGCGAACACCGGGGAGCTGTTTTTT. Its translation: CASSASANTGELFF.

The chain uses TRBV5-4 and TRBJ2-7; D might be TRBD1 (6 bases). The V end was cut by 5 bases, the J end by 0 bases, with 12 bases between. The length of the CDR3 is 14 residues. Germline V gene sequence: CDR1 SGHNT, CDR2 YYREEE (reference sequence). CDR3 residues: CASRSDRSSYEQYF. CDR3 DNA sequence: TGTGCCAGCAGATCCGACAGGAGCTCCTACGAGCAGTACTTC. The whole variable domain, filled in from reference TRBV5-4 and TRBJ2-7, reads ETGVTQSPTHLIKTRGQQVTLRCSSQSGHNTVSWYQQALGQGPQFIFQYYREEENGRGNFPPRFSGLQFPNYSSELNVNALELDDSALYLCASRSDRSSYEQYFGPGTRLTVT.

The rearrangement uses TRBV3-1 (or the pseudogene TRBV3-2) and TRBJ2-1; possible D gene TRBD2, 5 bases. This CDR3 contains 16 residues. From germline, CDR1 is LGHDT and CDR2 YNNKEL (reference sequence). The germline V and J ends were trimmed by 0 bases and 1 base, with 10 bases remaining between them. As DNA, the CDR3 is TGTGCCAGCAGCCAAGATTCGGGGAGTTCCTACAATGAGCAGTTCTTC. Translation gives CASSQDSGSSYNEQFF.

The CDR3 reads CASSQDPLGGPNEKLFF. The CDR3 DNA sequence: TGTGCCAGCAGCCAAGATCCCCTGGGGGGGCCGAATGAAAAACTGTTTTTT. The chain joins TRBV4-2 to TRBJ1-4; D perhaps matches TRBD1 (6 bases). Germline V lookup: CDR1 LGHNA, CDR2 YNFKEQ. CDR3 size: 17 residues. V was shortened by 0 bases and J by 5 bases, with 16 bases between the two germline ends.

The CDR3 spells CASSTPGNTEAFF. In nucleotides, the CDR3 is TGTGCCAGCAGTACTCCGGGGAACACTGAAGCTTTCTTT. The V and J genes are TRBV5-4 and TRBJ1-1; D ambiguous. Looked up from germline, CDR1 is SGHNT and CDR2 is YYREEE (reference sequence). The CDR3 extends over 13 amino acids. V was cut by 5 bases and J by 1 base, with 9 bases left in between.

This clone has a count of ten or more. The chain uses TRBV27 and TRBJ1-2, with D perhaps matching TRBD1 (6 bases). Looked up from germline, CDR1 is MNHEY and CDR2 is SMNVEV (reference sequence). The CDR3 is 14 amino acids. V dropped 3 bases and J dropped 4 bases, with 12 bases sitting between them. CDR3 DNA sequence: TGTGCCAGCAGTTTCTTGGGGGCCCCCTATGGCTACACCTTC. It encodes CASSFLGAPYGYTF.

V gene TRBV6-5 combines with J gene TRBJ2-3; possibly TRBD2 for D (6 bases). Germline values: CDR1 MNHEY, CDR2 SVGAGI. The CDR3 extends over 16 amino acids. Trimming removed 3 bases from V and 3 bases from J, with 16 bases in between. The CDR3 here is CASSYSISGGTDTQYF. The CDR3 nucleotides read TGTGCCAGCAGTTATTCGATTAGCGGCGGGACAGATACGCAGTATTTT.

The chain joins TRBV10-3 to TRBJ2-3, with D tentatively TRBD2 (5 bases). From germline, CDR1 is ENHRY and CDR2 SYGVKD. CDR3 size: 16 residues. V lost 0 bases to trimming and J lost 4 bases, with 14 bases between them. This chain's CDR3 is CAISESRDTPPDTQYF. The CDR3 DNA sequence: TGTGCCATCAGTGAGTCGAGGGATACCCCTCCAGATACGCAGTATTTT.

This clone was seen more than once but under ten times. The V and J genes are TRBV27 and TRBJ2-1, with 9 bases matching TRBD1. This CDR3 is built from 15 residues. Germline lookup yields CDR1 MNHEY and CDR2 SMNVEV (reference sequence). Unmatched junction bases numbered 4, after V lost 0 bases and J lost 7 bases. CDR3 protein: CASSLSPDRGNEQFF. DNA of the CDR3: TGTGCCAGCAGTTTATCGCCGGACAGGGGAAATGAGCAGTTCTTC.

The genes are TRBV4-2 and TRBJ2-3, with 7 nucleotides matching TRBD1. Trimming removed 4 bases from V and 5 bases from J; junction bases left unmatched: 0. From germline, CDR1 is LGHNA and CDR2 YNFKEQ. The CDR3 consists of 12 residues. The CDR3: CASSRQGDTQYF. The CDR3 DNA reads TGTGCCAGCAGCCGACAGGGAGATACGCAGTATTTT.

V gene TRBV7-2 combines with J gene TRBJ2-7, with D tentatively TRBD2 (6 bases). Per the germline V gene, CDR1 is SGHTA and CDR2 is FQGNSA. The CDR3 runs to 15 residues. V was cut by 5 bases and J by 1 base, with 15 bases left in between. The CDR3, as DNA: TGTGCCAGCAGCCGTAATGCGGGGACTTCCTACGAGCAGTACTTC. Amino acid sequence: CASSRNAGTSYEQYF.

The chain is built from TRBV14 and TRBJ2-6; D uncertain. Germline CDR1 SGHDN, CDR2 FVKESK. This CDR3 contains 15 residues. The V end lost 4 bases, the J end lost 0 bases, and 7 bases lay between the germline ends. In DNA form, the CDR3 reads TGTGCCAGCAGCCGTGAGAACTCTGGGGCCAACGTCCTGACTTTC. Translation: CASSRENSGANVLTF.